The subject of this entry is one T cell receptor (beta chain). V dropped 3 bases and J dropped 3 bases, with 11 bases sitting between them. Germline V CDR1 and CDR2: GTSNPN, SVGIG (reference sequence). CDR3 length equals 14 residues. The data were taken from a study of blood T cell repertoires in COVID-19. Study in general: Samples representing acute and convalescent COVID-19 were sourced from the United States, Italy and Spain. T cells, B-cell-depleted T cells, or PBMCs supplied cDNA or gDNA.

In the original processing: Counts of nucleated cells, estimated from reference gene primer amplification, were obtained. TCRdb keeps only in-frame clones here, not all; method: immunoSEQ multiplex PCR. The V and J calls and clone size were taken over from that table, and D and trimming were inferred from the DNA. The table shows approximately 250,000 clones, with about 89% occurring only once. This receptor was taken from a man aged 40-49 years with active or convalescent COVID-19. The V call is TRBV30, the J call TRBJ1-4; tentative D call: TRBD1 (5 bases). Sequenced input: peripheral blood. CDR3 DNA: TGTGCCTGGAGCCAGGGTTCCTCTAATGAAAAACTGTTTTTT. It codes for CAWSQGSSNEKLFF.